Following are 15 T cell receptor beta chains from one sample sequenced in a study of T cell repertoires in cytomegalovirus infection. TCRdb passed the reads through MiXCR, listing each CDR3 protein once. Of fewer than 550,000 distinct CDR3 sequences listed, approximately 15% were seen once; the top ten hold 20% to 30%. Source material: CD8+ T cells from PBMCs. Source of these receptors: a human donor in good health (CMV status not recorded). Some clones in this sample may be carry-over from other donors' samples.

Concerning this clonotype: The junction does not match germline at one end; this may be a read error. J is TRBJ2-7 and V is TRBV27; D possibly matches TRBD1 or TRBD2 (5 bases each). Germline CDR1 is MNHEY and CDR2 is SMNVEV (reference sequence). The CDR3 runs to 13 residues. The CDR3 DNA reads TGTTCCAGCAAATTCGGGGCCGCCTACGAGCAGTACTTC. This translates into CSSKFGAAYEQYF.

In its sample, this clonotype was seen many times. The gene calls are TRBV10-3 and TRBJ2-3; no clear D. The CDR3 extends over 15 amino acids. Trimming removed 7 bases at V and 0 bases at J, with 14 bases between. CDR1 ENHRY and CDR2 SYGVKD come from the germline V gene. The CDR3 sequence: CAITTREHSTDTQYF. The CDR3 nucleotides read TGTGCCATCACCACTCGAGAGCATAGCACAGATACGCAGTATTTT.

The J gene is TRBJ1-4, the V gene TRBV28; D unclear. CDR1 and CDR2 from the germline V gene are MDHEN and SYDVKM. CDR3 length equals 12 residues. Between the trimmed V and J ends, which lost 8 bases and 4 bases, there was a span of 8 bases. The CDR3 region has the DNA TGTGCCAGCGATGAGCGTAATGAAAAACTGTTTTTT. Protein: CASDERNEKLFF. The whole variable domain, remainder taken from reference TRBV28 and TRBJ1-4, is DVKVTQSSRYLVKRTGEKVFLECVQDMDHENMFWYRQDPGLGLRLIYFSYDVKMKEKGDIPEGYSVSREKKERFSLILESASTNQTSMYLCASDERNEKLFFGSGTQLSVL.

This clonotype has just a few counts. J is TRBJ1-5 and V is TRBV6-1, with TRBD1 matching 9 bases. The V gene's germline CDR1 is MNHNS and CDR2 SASEGT. V shed 6 bases, J shed 1 base, and the junction held 7 bases outside the gene matches. CDR3 length equals 16 residues. CDR3: CASRPRDRESNQPQHF. The DNA of the CDR3 is TGTGCCAGCAGGCCCCGGGACAGGGAGAGCAATCAGCCCCAGCATTTT.

This chain links TRBV25-1 with TRBJ2-3; TRBD2 agrees at 15 bases. Germline trimming cut 4 bases from V and 8 bases from J; bases unmatched to any gene: 1. The CDR3 is 14 residues long. From germline, CDR1 is MGHDK and CDR2 SYGVNS. The CDR3 nucleotides are TGTGCCAGCAGTGGGACTAGCGGGGGGGTTACGCAGTATTTT. Amino acid sequence: CASSGTSGGVTQYF.

This clonotype was found a few times. The chain has TRBV15 and TRBJ1-3, with D possibly matching TRBD1 (6 bases). CDR1 is LNHNV, CDR2 YYDKDF, per germline (reference sequence). This CDR3 region has 16 residues. Trimming shortened V by 8 bases and J by 4 bases, and 21 bases separated the two germline ends. The CDR3 loop is CATQDSATPGGNTIYF. The CDR3 DNA is TGTGCCACCCAGGACAGTGCTACCCCGGGGGGAAACACCATATATTTT.

The chain employs TRBV27 and TRBJ2-5; D might be TRBD1 (5 bases). V lost 5 bases and J 1 base, leaving 14 bases between the germline ends. Germline CDR1 MNHEY, CDR2 SMNVEV (reference sequence). The CDR3 has 15 amino acids. The CDR3 loop reads CASSRRRQLQETQYF. The CDR3 DNA follows: TGTGCCAGCAGTAGAAGGAGACAGCTCCAAGAGACCCAGTACTTC.

This clonotype turned up a few times. The chain combines TRBV9 with TRBJ1-1; no firm D call. Per the germline V gene, CDR1 is SGDLS and CDR2 is YYNGEE. Trimming shortened V by 3 bases and J by 10 bases, and 7 bases separated the two germline ends. The CDR3 is 10 residues long. In DNA, the CDR3 is TGTGCCAGCAGCGCGGATAGAGCTTTCTTT. Protein: CASSADRAFF.

This clonotype was detected only a few times. The chain employs TRBV30 and TRBJ2-7; TRBD1 might be the D (6 bases). V dropped 2 bases and J dropped 7 bases, with 12 bases sitting between them. Germline-derived CDR1 and CDR2 are GTSNPN and SVGIG (reference sequence). The CDR3 contains 12 residues. The CDR3 region has the DNA TGTGCCTGGAGTACAGGGCGACGTGAGCAGTACTTC. Translating it yields CAWSTGRREQYF.

This clonotype was seen a handful of times. This chain uses TRBV4-1 with TRBJ2-7; D gene uncertain. The CDR3 extends over 15 amino acids. V was cut by 1 base and J by 0 bases, with 10 bases left in between. Germline V lookup: CDR1 MGHRA, CDR2 YSYEKL. CDR3 coding DNA: TGCGCCAGCAGCCAAGCGTTATCGAGCTCCTACGAGCAGTACTTC. Encoded protein: CASSQALSSSYEQYF.

The chain links TRBV5-4 to TRBJ2-1, with D unclear. V was trimmed by 6 bases and J by 10 bases, leaving 14 bases between them. The CDR3 runs 12 residues. CDR1 is SGHNT and CDR2 is YYREEE in the germline V gene (reference sequence). The CDR3 loop is CASTQGPAEQFF. In nucleotides, the CDR3 is TGTGCCAGCACTCAAGGACCTGCGGAGCAGTTCTTC. The whole variable domain, filled in from reference TRBV5-4 and TRBJ2-1, reads ETGVTQSPTHLIKTRGQQVTLRCSSQSGHNTVSWYQQALGQGPQFIFQYYREEENGRGNFPPRFSGLQFPNYSSELNVNALELDDSALYLCASTQGPAEQFFGPGTRLTVL.

Turning to this clonotype: A much larger clone sits a single nucleotide away, making a read error possible. The rearrangement uses TRBV19 and TRBJ1-5; TRBD1 agrees at 8 bases. CDR3 length: 16 residues. Germline CDR1 and CDR2: LNHDA and SQIVND (reference sequence). The CDR3 protein is CAISIEVRGPGQPQHF. The CDR3 nucleotides are TGTGCCATTAGTATTGAAGTCAGGGGGCCAGGTCAGCCCCAGCATTTT.

In this sample, this clonotype turned up many times. The chain has TRBV19 and TRBJ1-1, with 7 bases matching TRBD1. Per germline, CDR1 LNHDA and CDR2 SQIVND (reference sequence). Trimming at V came to 6 bases and at J to 1 base, leaving 11 bases not matched to a gene. CDR3 size: 16 residues. The CDR3 loop reads CASRRHGGGQNTEAFF. DNA for the CDR3: TGTGCCAGTAGAAGACACGGAGGGGGCCAGAACACTGAAGCTTTCTTT.

The table lists this clonotype with a few counts. The chain combines TRBV24-1 with TRBJ1-2, with 7 positions matching TRBD1. V lost 3 bases, J lost 5 bases, and 11 bases stayed unmatched. CDR3 size: 16 residues. CDR1 is KGHDR and CDR2 is SFDVKD in the germline V gene. CDR3 region: CATSDHNRGAAYGYTF. CDR3 DNA sequence: TGTGCCACCAGTGATCATAACAGGGGAGCGGCGTATGGCTACACCTTC.

This clonotype was counted at least ten times. The chain couples TRBV7-9 to TRBJ1-1; D ambiguous. The CDR3 extends over 15 amino acids. Trimming left V 5 bases short and J 0 bases short, with 13 bases between. CDR1 and CDR2 from the germline V gene are SEHNR and FQNEAQ (reference sequence). CDR3 amino acids: CASSLREGMNTEAFF. CDR3 DNA: TGTGCCAGCAGCCTCCGGGAGGGTATGAACACTGAAGCTTTCTTT.